This TCR beta chain was captured in a study of blood T cell repertoires in COVID-19. TCRdb's table, derived via immunoSEQ multiplex PCR, lists solely in-frame clones and lacks some. The sample has about 380,000 clones; around nine tenths are singletons. The study assigned cohorts using participant-reported clinical history. Source material: PBMCs or T cells enriched from blood (not recorded which). The receptor was isolated from a woman in her late teens or twenties who had recovered from COVID-19.

The DNA of the CDR3 is TGTGCCAGCTCACCCCCTACAGTTTACTCTGGGGCCAACGTCCTGACTTTC. It codes for CASSPPTVYSGANVLTF. The chain is built from TRBV18 and TRBJ2-6; D call uncertain. Germline CDR1 is KGHSH and CDR2 is LQKENI. This CDR3 is built from 17 residues. V was cut by 3 bases and J by 0 bases, with 12 bases left in between.